A single sample is the source of the 19 T cell receptor beta chains below, sequenced in a study of identifying expanded T cells in peripheral blood. The method was immunoSEQ multiplex PCR; TCRdb's version includes in-frame clones alone and lacks a portion of them. In the table there are about 90,000 clones, 80% to 90% of which are singletons. Source material: blood. Receptor source: a person aged 18 to 75 in good health.

J is TRBJ2-2 and V is TRBV6-1, with TRBD2 matching 7 bases. Germline V gene lookup returns CDR1 MNHNS and CDR2 SASEGT. V dropped 7 bases and J dropped 5; count of bases not matched to a gene: 10. The CDR3 runs 15 residues. The CDR3 DNA sequence: TGTGCCAGCAAAATCGGGGGGATGGAGACCGGGGAGCTGTTTTTT. Protein product: CASKIGGMETGELFF.

V usage is TRBV15 and J usage is TRBJ1-2; D perhaps matches TRBD1 (6 bases). Germline V CDR1 and CDR2: LNHNV, YYDKDF (reference sequence). The V and J ends lost 1 base and 5 bases respectively, with 11 bases between them. The CDR3 length is 14 residues. The CDR3 protein is CATSRVGQTYGYTF. Written as DNA, the CDR3 is TGTGCCACCAGCAGAGTCGGACAGACTTATGGCTACACCTTC.

This clone is a singleton in its sample. CDR3 sequence (DNA): TGTGCCAGCAGCTTTAGAGGTTGGGAGAGAAATGAGCAGTTCTTC. This sequence encodes CASSFRGWERNEQFF. The rearrangement links TRBV5-8 to TRBJ2-1, with TRBD2 as a possible D gene (5 bases). V was shortened by 2 bases and J by 7 bases, with 16 bases between the two germline ends. This CDR3 contains 15 residues. CDR1 and CDR2 (germline): SGHTS, YDEGEE.

A few counts support this clone. The V call is TRBV27, the J call TRBJ1-3, with 10 bases matching TRBD1. This CDR3 is built from 14 residues. V dropped 6 bases and J dropped 2; count of bases not matched to a gene: 1. Germline CDR1 and CDR2: MNHEY and SMNVEV (reference sequence). The CDR3 region is CASRGQGTGNTIYF. In DNA, the CDR3 is TGTGCCAGCAGGGGACAGGGGACTGGAAACACCATATATTTT.

This sequence joins TRBV19 and TRBJ1-5; 9 bases fit TRBD1. This CDR3 is built from 17 residues. Germline CDR1 reads LNHDA; CDR2 reads SQIVND (reference sequence). The V and J ends lost 6 bases and 9 bases, in that order; junction bases with no gene match: 18. CDR3 in amino acids: CASSLEENRGQGMPQHF. DNA for the CDR3: TGTGCCAGTAGCCTGGAGGAAAACAGGGGGCAAGGAATGCCCCAGCATTTT.

The chain combines TRBV6-5 with TRBJ1-2; 8 positions agree with TRBD1. V gave up 4 bases and J gave up 10 bases; unmatched junction bases: 11. The CDR3 is made up of 14 amino acids. Germline-derived CDR1 and CDR2 are MNHEY and SVGAGI. The CDR3 loop reads CASSFPDREGVYTF. CDR3 DNA sequence: TGTGCCAGCAGTTTTCCGGACAGGGAAGGGGTCTACACCTTC.

This clone has a single count. This chain connects TRBV25-1 to TRBJ1-1, with D uncertain. This CDR3 contains 13 residues. The V end lost 0 bases, the J end lost 5 bases, and 7 bases lay between the germline ends. In germline, CDR1 is MGHDK, CDR2 SYGVNS. Written as DNA, the CDR3 is TGTGCCAGCAGTGAATATACCGGGACTGAAGCTTTCTTT. Protein product: CASSEYTGTEAFF.

The chain uses TRBV27 and TRBJ1-1; D is unclear. Trimming removed 1 base at V and 1 base at J, with 4 bases between. Germline V lookup: CDR1 MNHEY, CDR2 SMNVEV (reference sequence). The CDR3 length is 13 residues. The CDR3 nucleotides are TGTGCCAGCAGTTTATGGCGGAACACTGAAGCTTTCTTT. It is translated as CASSLWRNTEAFF.

The J gene is TRBJ2-7, the V gene TRBV7-9, with 12 bases identical to TRBD1. Trimming removed 5 bases from V and 8 bases from J; junction bases left unmatched: 19. The CDR3 spans 18 residues. Germline V gene lookup returns CDR1 SEHNR and CDR2 FQNEAQ (reference sequence). The CDR3 sequence: CASSPKGGPGQGALKQYF. In DNA, the CDR3 is TGTGCCAGCAGCCCGAAGGGCGGACCGGGACAGGGGGCTTTGAAGCAGTACTTC.

This clone was seen just once. This chain links TRBV19 with TRBJ1-3, with no clear D. The CDR3 extends over 16 amino acids. CDR1 is LNHDA and CDR2 is SQIVND in the germline V gene (reference sequence). V lost 3 bases and J 0 bases, leaving 12 bases between the germline ends. CDR3: CASSMTPALSGNTIYF. CDR3 sequence (DNA): TGTGCCAGTAGTATGACTCCTGCCCTCTCTGGAAACACCATATATTTT. The variable domain in full, completed from reference TRBV19 and TRBJ1-3, reads DGGITQSPKYLFRKEGQNVTLSCEQNLNHDAMYWYRQDPGQGLRLIYYSQIVNDFQKGDIAEGYSVSREKKESFPLTVTSAQKNPTAFYLCASSMTPALSGNTIYFGEGSWLTVV.

The chain links TRBV11-2 to TRBJ2-7; the D gene is possibly TRBD2 (6 bases). CDR1 is SGHAT and CDR2 is FQNNGV in the germline V gene. V lost 1 base to trimming and J lost 3 bases, with 10 bases between them. The CDR3 extends over 14 amino acids. CDR3 DNA sequence: TGTGCCAGCAGCTTAGCGGGAGCCGGCTACGAGCAGTACTTC. Translated, it gives CASSLAGAGYEQYF.

The chain has TRBV11-2 and TRBJ2-5, with D uncertain. Trimming cost V 4 bases and J 4 bases, with 13 bases left between them. CDR3 length: 14 residues. Germline V gene sequence: CDR1 SGHAT, CDR2 FQNNGV. Here the CDR3 reads CASSSTRRVETQYF. In nucleotides, the CDR3 is TGTGCCAGCAGCTCCACCCGCCGGGTAGAGACCCAGTACTTC.

J is TRBJ2-3 and V is TRBV6-5; 7 bases align to TRBD2. V gave up 0 bases and J gave up 5 bases; unmatched junction bases: 5. CDR1 and CDR2 from the germline V gene are MNHEY and SVGAGI. This CDR3 has 15 amino acids. The DNA of the CDR3 is TGTGCCAGCAGTTACTCGGGGGGGGAGGGAGATACGCAGTATTTT. Protein: CASSYSGGEGDTQYF.

V usage is TRBV7-6 and J usage is TRBJ1-2, with D unresolved. This CDR3 has 17 residues. V was shortened by 5 bases and J by 7 bases, with 26 bases between the two germline ends. Germline CDR1 reads SGHVS; CDR2 reads FNYEAQ. The CDR3 DNA sequence: TGTGCCAGCAGCCCCTTTGAGGGAACTGTAACCCAAGCTGGCTACACCTTC. Protein: CASSPFEGTVTQAGYTF.

This rearrangement joins TRBV11-3 to TRBJ2-5, with 12 bases matching TRBD1. The CDR3 is made up of 16 amino acids. Germline-derived CDR1 and CDR2 are SGHNT and YENEEA. The V and J ends lost 5 bases and 5 bases, in that order; junction bases with no gene match: 9. CDR3 bases: TGTGCCAGCAGCCGTCCGGGACAGGGGGCAGGGGAGACCCAGTACTTC. Translating gives CASSRPGQGAGETQYF.

The genes are TRBV7-2 and TRBJ2-1; D gene uncertain. In germline, CDR1 is SGHTA, CDR2 FQGNSA. This CDR3 is 11 amino acids long. The ends were cut back, 3 bases at V and 10 bases at J, with 7 bases in the middle. CDR3 DNA: TGTGCCAGCAGCTTCGTTGAAGAGCAGTTCTTC. Translating it yields CASSFVEEQFF.

V is TRBV9 and J is TRBJ2-7; 8 positions agree with TRBD2. Germline loops: CDR1 SGDLS, CDR2 YYNGEE. The CDR3 covers 15 residues. Trimming took 4 bases from V and 2 from J; bases not matched to a gene: 8. The CDR3 region has the DNA TGTGCCAGCAGCCCTAGTGGGCGGGGGGCCTACGAGCAGTACTTC. Translated, it gives CASSPSGRGAYEQYF.

In DNA, the CDR3 is TGTGCCAGCACCTTGGGACAGGGGGACTATGGCTACACCTTC. Translated: CASTLGQGDYGYTF. The chain uses TRBV6-5 and TRBJ1-2; 11 nucleotides line up with TRBD1. V lost 7 bases, J lost 3 bases, and 4 bases stayed unmatched. The CDR3 length is 14 residues. From germline, CDR1 is MNHEY and CDR2 SVGAGI.

This clone was seen a few times. V is TRBV4-3 and J is TRBJ1-5; a weak D match, TRBD1 (6 bases). The germline V gene has CDR1 LGHNA and CDR2 YSLEER. CDR3 size: 15 residues. V lost 4 bases, J lost 7 bases, and 17 bases lay in between. This CDR3 is CASSRYAGDGQPQHF. The CDR3 nucleotides read TGCGCCAGCAGCCGATACGCAGGGGACGGGCAGCCCCAGCATTTT.